The source of this T cell receptor (beta chain) is a study of cytomegalovirus exposure and HLA in healthy donors. Study in general: The 95 to 150 validation repertoires and the 666 first-cohort repertoires shared a platform, a later analysis reported.

Study-level results: High specificity and sensitivity for cytomegalovirus status were reported for the classifier. Subsequent analysis showed first-cohort TCR clusters tending to co-occur in some 120 validation repertoires.

Sequenced by immunoSEQ multiplex PCR; TCRdb stores in-frame clones only, minus some. The table has 250,000 or so clones, just under 90% seen once. Separate from the approximately 670-subject first cohort was the roughly 120-subject validation cohort, to which the donors belonged. From germline, CDR1 is MDHEN and CDR2 SYDVKM. This CDR3 is built from 15 residues. Trimming took off 1 base at V and 8 bases at J, with 12 bases between the two ends. A note on this clone: Its antigen is unidentified.

This TCR was sampled from a man between 18 and 35 years old in good health and CMV-seronegative. The chain links TRBV28 to TRBJ1-6; D might be TRBD1 (6 bases). Sequenced sample: PBMCs. The CDR3 nucleotides are TGTGCCAGCAGTTTATCGGCAGGGGATGATTCACCCCTCCACTTT. Translation: CASSLSAGDDSPLHF.